This entry features one T cell receptor (beta chain) sequence. Its target is not known. The data derive from a study of shared clonotypes between healthy human individuals. Study at large: Per donor, three plates held CD4 naive cells, three held CD4 memory, two held CD8 naive and one held CD8 memory.

The length of the CDR3 is 17 residues. The germline CDR1 and CDR2 sequences are SGHVS and FNYEAQ. The V end was cut by 3 bases, the J end by 0 bases, with 15 bases between. The genomic DNA of each subset was split evenly across several immunoSEQ plates. This table comes from immunoSEQ multiplex PCR, and its TCRdb copy is limited to in-frame clones, with some not included. The data show millions of clones, 93% seen once. Study-level results: Read depth was anticipated to influence clonotype sharing among donors. Generally, estimated richness proved larger in naive subsets than it did in memory subsets.

Sequences were obtained from naive CD4+ T cells from PBMCs. Subset meaning: CD45RA+ positively selected. V gene TRBV7-6 combines with J gene TRBJ1-3; D gene ambiguous. This TCR was recovered from a man aged 18 to 29 in good health. Some clones in this sample may be carry-over from other donors' samples. The chain's CDR3 is CASSLPAAAFSGNTIYF. In DNA, the CDR3 is TGTGCCAGCAGCTTGCCGGCGGCGGCCTTCTCTGGAAACACCATATATTTT.